This entry concerns a single TCR beta chain. How the authors handled the data: How many nucleated cells were present was estimated from reference gene primer amplification. Profiled with immunoSEQ multiplex PCR; TCRdb holds only in-frame clones, not every one. That table is the source of V, J and clone size, and D and trimming were worked out from the DNA. In the table there are 300,000 to 350,000 clones, over 75% of which are singletons. The CDR3 totals 14 residues. V was shortened by 5 bases and J by 9 bases, with 17 bases between the two germline ends. From germline, CDR1 is SEHNR and CDR2 FQNEAQ (reference sequence). This entry comes from a study of blood T cell repertoires in COVID-19.

V usage is TRBV7-9 and J usage is TRBJ2-1; possibly TRBD2 for D (7 bases). The source of this sequence is a woman aged 25 to 39 who had recovered from COVID-19. Sequencing input: PBMCs or T cells enriched from blood (not recorded which). The chain's CDR3 is CASSPDRTGGEQFF. CDR3 coding DNA: TGTGCCAGCAGCCCCGACAGGACGGGGGGTGAGCAGTTCTTC.